Following are 30 T cell receptor beta chains from one sample sequenced in a study of cytomegalovirus exposure and HLA in healthy donors. The PCR used 60 Vbeta and 13 Jbeta primers. The data were produced by immunoSEQ multiplex PCR, yet TCRdb's version contains in-frame clones alone and is incomplete. Here the sample spans more than 90,000 clones, over 70% being singletons. Sequenced: PBMCs. Every receptor here comes from a woman between 45 and 65 years old in good health and CMV-seropositive.

This clone was counted a single time. The J gene is TRBJ1-6, the V gene TRBV4-1, with D unresolved. CDR1 is MGHRA and CDR2 is YSYEKL in the germline V gene. The CDR3 loop spans 10 amino acids. V was clipped by 7 bases and J by 9 bases, with 4 bases between them. The CDR3 here is CASTGSPLHF. CDR3 bases: TGCGCCAGCACCGGTTCACCCCTCCACTTT.

This chain joins TRBV4-3 and TRBJ2-2, with 9 bases identical to TRBD1. In germline, CDR1 is LGHNA, CDR2 YSLEER. CDR3 size: 15 residues. V was clipped by 1 base and J by 6 bases; unmatched bases: 3. DNA of the CDR3: TGCGCCAGCAGCCAAGGGGACAGGGAAGCCGGGGAGCTGTTTTTT. This translates into CASSQGDREAGELFF.

The genes are TRBV27 and TRBJ2-2, with 7 bases lining up with TRBD2. J was trimmed by 5 bases and V by 3 bases; bases with no gene match: 12. The CDR3 spans 17 residues. CDR1 is MNHEY, CDR2 SMNVEV, per germline (reference sequence). CDR3 amino acids: CASSFMGGFGETGELFF. CDR3 bases: TGTGCCAGCAGTTTTATGGGAGGGTTCGGGGAAACCGGGGAGCTGTTTTTT.

This clone has only one observation. CDR3 sequence: CAWSLHPVNTEAFF. DNA for the CDR3: TGTGCCTGGAGCTTACACCCAGTGAACACTGAAGCTTTCTTT. The chain couples TRBV30 to TRBJ1-1; D remains unclear. Germline CDR1 GTSNPN, CDR2 SVGIG (reference sequence). V was pared by 3 bases and J by 0 bases, with 11 bases between. The CDR3 covers 14 residues.

This clone was detected a few times. The chain has TRBV19 and TRBJ2-5, with TRBD1 identical over 8 bases. Trimming took 5 bases from V and 5 from J; bases not matched to a gene: 10. Germline CDR1 and CDR2: LNHDA and SQIVND (reference sequence). There are 15 residues in the CDR3. The CDR3 bases are TGTGCCAGTAGTTCAACCGGACAGGGAAGGGAGACCCAGTACTTC. As protein: CASSSTGQGRETQYF.

This rearrangement joins TRBV28 to TRBJ1-5; the match to TRBD1 covers 7 bases. V was clipped by 6 bases and J by 2 bases; unmatched bases: 1. Germline values: CDR1 MDHEN, CDR2 SYDVKM. This CDR3 comprises 13 residues. For the CDR3, the DNA is TGTGCCAGCAGCGGACAGGGCAATCAGCCCCAGCATTTT. Its protein is CASSGQGNQPQHF.

This chain joins TRBV7-8 and TRBJ2-3; the match to TRBD2 covers 9 bases. Trimming removed 8 bases from V and 1 base from J; junction bases left unmatched: 7. The CDR3 runs to 15 residues. Germline V CDR1 and CDR2: SGHVS, FQNEAQ. The CDR3 DNA follows: TGTGCCAGCCAACTTAGCGGGGGAGGCACAGATACGCAGTATTTT. Translation: CASQLSGGGTDTQYF.

V is TRBV27 and J is TRBJ1-1; D is unresolved. From germline, CDR1 is MNHEY and CDR2 SMNVEV (reference sequence). V was clipped by 2 bases and J by 6 bases, with 10 bases between them. The CDR3 spans 13 residues. The CDR3: CASSLILTAEAFF. The CDR3 DNA sequence: TGTGCCAGCAGTTTAATATTAACGGCTGAAGCTTTCTTT.

This chain joins TRBV29-1 and TRBJ1-2; no definite D call. This CDR3 has 16 amino acids. The V end lost 2 bases, the J end lost 4 bases, and 20 bases lay between the germline ends. Germline CDR1 reads SQVTM; CDR2 reads ANQGSEA. The CDR3 nucleotides are TGCAGCGTTGAATATTGGGCTACGGTATCTACCTATGGCTACACCTTC. It yields the protein CSVEYWATVSTYGYTF. Variable domain in full (rest from reference TRBV29-1 and TRBJ1-2): SAVISQKPSRDICQRGTSLTIQCQVDSQVTMMFWYRQQPGQSLTLIATANQGSEATYESGFVIDKFPISRPNLTFSTLTVSNMSPEDSSIYLCSVEYWATVSTYGYTFGSGTRLTVV.

This clone was detected only a few times. V is TRBV2 and J is TRBJ1-3; D gene uncertain. The CDR3 length is 14 residues. CDR1 SNHLY and CDR2 FYNNEI come from the germline V gene. The ends were cut back, 3 bases at V and 3 bases at J, with 9 bases in the middle. CDR3 amino acids: CASSDEGFGNTIYF. The CDR3 nucleotides are TGTGCCAGCAGTGATGAGGGCTTTGGAAACACCATATATTTT.

Judged by abundance, this clone is medium-sized (0.01 to 0.1%). The rearrangement links TRBV4-3 to TRBJ2-7; a weak D match, TRBD1 (5 bases). Looked up from germline, CDR1 is LGHNA and CDR2 is YSLEER. CDR3 size: 14 residues. Trimming cost V 4 bases and J 1 base, with 11 bases left between them. The CDR3 bases are TGCGCCAGCAGCCGGACGACAGAATCCTACGAGCAGTACTTC. It yields the protein CASSRTTESYEQYF.

The V and J genes are TRBV7-8 and TRBJ2-1; 8 nucleotides agree with TRBD2. Germline loops: CDR1 SGHVS, CDR2 FQNEAQ. The CDR3 loop spans 15 amino acids. Trimming cost V 5 bases and J 4 bases; bases outside gene matches: 7. The CDR3 sequence is CASSPGTSMYNEQFF. As DNA, the CDR3 is TGTGCCAGCAGCCCCGGGACTAGTATGTACAATGAGCAGTTCTTC.

This chain connects TRBV5-7 to TRBJ2-7; D is undetermined. TRBV5-7 falls under the ORF class, with uncertain function. The CDR3 runs to 15 residues. Trimming took off 5 bases at V and 6 bases at J, with 21 bases between the two ends. The chain's CDR3 is CASSQFTWVSSEQYF. The DNA of the CDR3 is TGTGCCAGCAGTCAATTTACTTGGGTTTCTAGCGAGCAGTACTTC.

The chain has TRBV6-1 and TRBJ1-4; 9 bases map to TRBD1. This CDR3 has 15 amino acids. V trimming: 4 bases; J trimming: 8 bases; junction bases outside the gene matches: 8. In germline, CDR1 is MNHNS, CDR2 SASEGT. The CDR3 region has the DNA TGTGCCAGCAGTGTATTGGGACAGGGCGGAGAAAAACTGTTTTTT. This sequence encodes CASSVLGQGGEKLFF.

The V and J genes are TRBV5-4 and TRBJ1-5; 7 bases agree with TRBD1. Per germline, CDR1 SGHNT and CDR2 YYREEE (reference sequence). The V gene end was trimmed by 9 bases and the J gene end by 1 base; junction bases not matched to a gene: 7. The CDR3 is 14 residues long. The CDR3 region is CATNHRGSNQPQHF. The CDR3, as DNA: TGTGCCACCAACCACAGGGGCAGCAATCAGCCCCAGCATTTT.

The chain employs TRBV6-4 and TRBJ1-2; 7 bases line up with TRBD1. Germline assignment: CDR1 MRHNA and CDR2 SNTAGT. CDR3 length equals 14 residues. Unmatched junction bases numbered 7, after V lost 6 bases and J lost 3 bases. For the CDR3, the DNA is TGTGCCAGCAGGAACAGGGGTAGTGACTATGGCTACACCTTC. Translating gives CASRNRGSDYGYTF.

The J gene is TRBJ1-1, the V gene TRBV4-3, with D perhaps TRBD1 (5 bases). Germline V gene sequence: CDR1 LGHNA, CDR2 YSLEER. V was trimmed by 4 bases and J by 4 bases, leaving 16 bases between them. This CDR3 region has 15 residues. CDR3 region: CASSRDGGLITEAFF. CDR3 coding DNA: TGCGCCAGCAGCCGAGACGGGGGACTGATCACTGAAGCTTTCTTT.

This rearrangement joins TRBV27 to TRBJ2-7; 12 nucleotides align to TRBD2. From germline, CDR1 is MNHEY and CDR2 SMNVEV (reference sequence). With V trimmed by 5 bases and J by 7 bases, 21 bases remained unmatched. The CDR3 spans 19 residues. The CDR3 bases are TGTGCCAGCAGTACCGCGACTAGCGGGAGAATACAAAGCGGGGGGGAGCAGTACTTC. Translation gives CASSTATSGRIQSGGEQYF.

This chain connects TRBV4-1 to TRBJ2-3, with a weak D call TRBD2 (6 bases). Per the germline V gene, CDR1 is MGHRA and CDR2 is YSYEKL. Trimming removed 3 bases from V and 7 bases from J, with 11 bases in between. The CDR3 has 13 amino acids. CDR3 nucleotides: TGCGCCAGCAGCCAGGTCACTAGCTATACGCAGTATTTT. The encoded protein is CASSQVTSYTQYF.

This chain joins TRBV5-1 and TRBJ1-1, with D hard to call. Trimming cost V 0 bases and J 5 bases, with 8 bases left between them. The germline V gene has CDR1 SGHRS and CDR2 YFSETQ. This CDR3 spans 13 amino acids. The chain's CDR3 is CASSLDGETEAFF. Here the CDR3 DNA reads TGCGCCAGCAGCTTGGACGGGGAGACTGAAGCTTTCTTT.

This chain joins TRBV6-5 and TRBJ1-1; D call uncertain. Germline V gene lookup returns CDR1 MNHEY and CDR2 SVGAGI. The CDR3 loop spans 15 amino acids. The ends were cut back, 0 bases at V and 4 bases at J, with 12 bases in the middle. The CDR3 spells CASSYSMGTGTEAFF. The CDR3 DNA follows: TGTGCCAGCAGTTACTCGATGGGCACCGGCACTGAAGCTTTCTTT.

This clone showed up just a few times. The chain carries TRBV7-9 and TRBJ1-4; a weak D match, TRBD1 (6 bases). Germline CDR1 SEHNR, CDR2 FQNEAQ (reference sequence). The germline V and J ends were trimmed by 1 base and 10 bases, with 13 bases remaining between them. This CDR3 is built from 14 residues. The CDR3 coding sequence is TGTGCCAGCAGCTTAGACAGGGACGTCGGAAAACTGTTTTTT. Protein product: CASSLDRDVGKLFF.

The V and J genes are TRBV2 and TRBJ2-7; a weak D match, TRBD1 (6 bases). Trimming removed 5 bases from V and 5 bases from J, with 19 bases in between. The germline V gene has CDR1 SNHLY and CDR2 FYNNEI. This CDR3 region has 15 residues. CDR3 in amino acids: CASSPPVGTRDEQYF. DNA for the CDR3: TGTGCCAGCAGTCCTCCCGTAGGGACAAGGGACGAGCAGTACTTC.

This chain links TRBV4-2 with TRBJ1-4; maybe TRBD1 (5 bases). From germline, CDR1 is LGHNA and CDR2 YNFKEQ. CDR3 length: 15 residues. Trimming pared 2 bases from V and 0 bases from J, leaving 7 bases between. This CDR3 is CASSQMTATNEKLFF. The CDR3 region has the DNA TGTGCCAGCAGCCAAATGACAGCAACTAATGAAAAACTGTTTTTT.

The rearrangement uses TRBV2 and TRBJ1-2, with D tentatively TRBD1 (5 bases). The germline V and J ends were trimmed by 6 bases and 8 bases, with 16 bases remaining between them. Per germline, CDR1 SNHLY and CDR2 FYNNEI. This CDR3 region has 13 residues. Here the CDR3 DNA reads TGTGCCAGCAGGGCGACAGTCGCCCGAGGCTACACCTTC. Protein sequence: CASRATVARGYTF.

This chain joins TRBV14 and TRBJ2-3, with 11 bases aligning to TRBD2. The trim removed 0 bases at V and 2 bases at J, leaving 7 bases unmatched. Germline CDR1 SGHDN, CDR2 FVKESK. The CDR3 spans 18 residues. The CDR3 DNA reads TGTGCCAGCAGCCAAGATCTCCTACTAGCGGGAGTCACAGATACGCAGTATTTT. As protein: CASSQDLLLAGVTDTQYF.

This clone was observed a handful of times. V is TRBV5-1 and J is TRBJ2-5, with TRBD1 identical over 8 bases. Gene TRBJ2-7 matches the end of the DNA better, so the J call may be wrong. Germline CDR1 and CDR2: SGHRS and YFSETQ. The CDR3 runs to 16 residues. The CDR3 DNA follows: TGCGCCAGCAGCTTGACACCAGGACAGGGACTCTACGAGCAGTACTTC. Its translation is CASSLTPGQGLYEQYF.

The chain uses TRBV4-2 and TRBJ1-5; 11 nucleotides agree with TRBD1. V shed 0 bases and J 3 bases; nucleotides not matched to a gene: 10. This CDR3 region has 19 residues. Germline CDR1 and CDR2: LGHNA and YNFKEQ. The CDR3: CASSQEAGQGALDNQPQHF. Here the CDR3 DNA reads TGTGCCAGCAGCCAAGAGGCTGGACAGGGGGCTTTGGACAATCAGCCCCAGCATTTT.

The count of this clone is one. The genes are TRBV19 and TRBJ2-7, with D perhaps TRBD2 (5 bases). Trimming took off 10 bases at V and 3 bases at J, with 16 bases between the two ends. The germline V gene has CDR1 LNHDA and CDR2 SQIVND (reference sequence). The CDR3 extends over 13 amino acids. CDR3 bases: TGTGCCACCCGGGGAGCGGCTTACTACGAGCAGTACTTC. The encoded protein is CATRGAAYYEQYF.

Regarding this clone: A read error is likely, as this CDR3 ends without the conserved phenylalanine or tryptophan. No DNA is shown, since the ends of the CDR3 on it are uncertain; the CDR3 is the one TCRdb lists. This chain connects TRBV2 to TRBJ2-7; the table names TRBD1, a call not compared with the DNA. The CDR3 spans 11 residues, counting both ends. The germline V gene has CDR1 SNHLY and CDR2 FYNNEI. CDR3 sequence: CASSVAGVSSL.